The present entry profiles one TCR delta chain with its context. This DNA translates differently at residue 14 from the TCRdb protein, which is that of a much larger clone; a read error is likely, and the protein shown is the DNA's own translation. TRG and TRD sequences were obtained from every sorted gammadelta sample. TCRdb fed the multiplex PCR reads to CATT. This table holds 53,000 or so delta-chain clones, roughly 2% found once. The source of the sample is a study of γδ T cells in repeated Plasmodium falciparum infection. Turning to the study itself: The natural-infection arm compared Malian children under seasonal malaria with matched Australian children.

Bulk repertoires came from Vgamma9/Vdelta2+ or Vdelta2-negative gammadelta T cells flow-sorted from PBMC. The CDR3 has 22 amino acids. CDR1 is GEAIGNYY and CDR2 is EKD in the germline V gene. The V and J ends lost 0 bases and 0 bases, in that order; junction bases with no gene match: 21. Sequencing was performed on gamma-delta T cells from blood. The sequence was collected from a pool of human donors (malaria-infected and uninfected, not separated). The chain links TRDV2 to TRDJ1, with 10 positions matching TRDD3. TCRdb is silent on the J gene; assignment here came from matching the DNA to germline. The CDR3 DNA reads as TGTGCCTGTGACACCGTCGTATACACTGGGGGATCCCCCAAAAAGTACACCGATAAACTCATCTTT. This gives the protein CACDTVVYTGGSPKKYTDKLIF.